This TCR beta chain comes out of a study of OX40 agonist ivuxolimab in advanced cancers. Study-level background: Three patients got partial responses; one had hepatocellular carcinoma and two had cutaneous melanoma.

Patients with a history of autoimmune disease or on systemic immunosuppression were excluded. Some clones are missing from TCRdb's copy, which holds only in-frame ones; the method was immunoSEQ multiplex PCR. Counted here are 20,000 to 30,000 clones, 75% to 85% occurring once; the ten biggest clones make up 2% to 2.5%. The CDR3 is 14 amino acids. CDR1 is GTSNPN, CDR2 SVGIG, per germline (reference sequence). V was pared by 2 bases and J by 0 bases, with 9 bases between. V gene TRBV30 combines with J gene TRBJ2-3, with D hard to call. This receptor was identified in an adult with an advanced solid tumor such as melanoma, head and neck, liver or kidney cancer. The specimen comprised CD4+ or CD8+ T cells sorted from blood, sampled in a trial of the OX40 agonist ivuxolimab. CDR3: CAWSPGYSTDTQYF. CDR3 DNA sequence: TGTGCCTGGAGTCCGGGCTATAGCACAGATACGCAGTATTTT. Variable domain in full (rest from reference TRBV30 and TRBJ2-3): SQTIHQWPATLVQPVGSPLSLECTVEGTSNPNLYWYRQAAGRGLQLLFYSVGIGQISSEVPQNLSASRPQDRQFILSSKKLLLSDSGFYLCAWSPGYSTDTQYFGPGTRLTVL.